This TCR beta chain was sequenced for a study of T cells in pancreatic ductal adenocarcinoma. No neoadjuvant therapy was given to the selected pancreatic ductal adenocarcinoma patients before their surgery. CDR1 is MNHEY, CDR2 SVGAGI, per germline. V was pared by 5 bases and J by 0 bases, with 8 bases between. This CDR3 has 14 amino acids. TCRdb keeps only in-frame clones here, not all; method: immunoSEQ multiplex PCR. The sample lists thousands of clones; 68% were seen once. The V and J genes are TRBV6-5 and TRBJ2-4; no clear D gene. This receptor was identified in a human donor with pancreatic ductal adenocarcinoma. The sequencing sample was made of pancreatic tumor tissue. CDR3 nucleotide sequence: TGTGCCAGCAGTGAGTCTACAGCCAAAAACATTCAGTACTTC. Its protein is CASSESTAKNIQYF.